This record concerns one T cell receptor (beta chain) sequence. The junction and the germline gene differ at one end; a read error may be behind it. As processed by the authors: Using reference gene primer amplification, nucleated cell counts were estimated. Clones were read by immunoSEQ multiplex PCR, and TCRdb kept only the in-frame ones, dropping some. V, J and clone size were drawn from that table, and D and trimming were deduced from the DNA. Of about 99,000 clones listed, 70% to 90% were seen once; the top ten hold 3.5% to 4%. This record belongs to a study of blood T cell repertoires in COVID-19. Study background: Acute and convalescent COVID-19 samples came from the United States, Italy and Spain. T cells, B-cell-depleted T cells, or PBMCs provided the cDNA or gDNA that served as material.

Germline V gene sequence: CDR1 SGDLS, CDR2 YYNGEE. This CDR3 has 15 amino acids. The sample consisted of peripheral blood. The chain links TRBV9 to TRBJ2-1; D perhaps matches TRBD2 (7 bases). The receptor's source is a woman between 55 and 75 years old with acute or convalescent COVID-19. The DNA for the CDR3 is TGCGCCAGCAGCGTAGGGGGGAGGGGAATGGATGAGCAGTTCTTC. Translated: CASSVGGRGMDEQFF.